This is a list of T cell receptor beta chains from one sample in a study of PD-1 blockade in classical Hodgkin lymphoma. Using immunoSEQ multiplex PCR, the repertoire was profiled, and TCRdb retains in-frame clones only, with some absent. The sample has about 20,000 clones; about four fifths are singletons. This material consisted of peripheral blood mononuclear cells (PBMCs), taken at baseline. These receptors were collected from a human donor with classical Hodgkin lymphoma. Both conserved end residues are trimmed from each CDR3. The D gene is left open where the match is weak. Only some rows state a clone size, as once, few, many or a class for expanded clones.

abundance: NA
d_gene: NA
v_gene: TRBV30
CDR3aa: AWSATGRGNSPLH

abundance: NA
d_gene: NA
v_gene: TRBV6-1
CDR3aa: ASSAGGGSRGNQPQH

abundance: NA
d_gene: TRBD1
v_gene: TRBV27
CDR3aa: ASSPRQGFIYGYT

abundance: NA
d_gene: NA
v_gene: TRBV21-1
CDR3aa: ASSNGQPGTQY

abundance: NA
d_gene: NA
v_gene: TRBV7-9
CDR3aa: ASSLVKETQY

abundance: NA
d_gene: NA
v_gene: TRBV4-3
CDR3aa: ASSQWHRASQPQH

abundance: NA
d_gene: NA
v_gene: TRBV6-5
CDR3aa: ASSFIRGVMTGELF

abundance: few
d_gene: TRBD1
v_gene: TRBV9
CDR3aa: ASSGGTVNTEAF

abundance: NA
d_gene: NA
v_gene: TRBV4-1
CDR3aa: ASSQRIGGETEAF

abundance: NA
d_gene: NA
v_gene: TRBV7-9
CDR3aa: ASSPPEPPNEKLF

abundance: NA
d_gene: TRBD2
v_gene: TRBV7-2
CDR3aa: ASSPNGGGAFGQQETQY

abundance: NA
d_gene: TRBD1
v_gene: TRBV5-3
CDR3aa: ARSLANRGTSYEQY

abundance: NA
d_gene: TRBD2
v_gene: TRBV19
CDR3aa: ASSARGGETQY

abundance: NA
d_gene: NA
v_gene: TRBV10-3
CDR3aa: AISEGGGYGYT

abundance: NA
d_gene: TRBD1
v_gene: TRBV4-2
CDR3aa: ASSRRDRVDGYT

abundance: NA
d_gene: NA
v_gene: TRBV7-9
CDR3aa: ASREHNNSPLH

abundance: NA
d_gene: NA
v_gene: TRBV18
CDR3aa: ASSQGRASDQPQH

abundance: NA
d_gene: TRBD1
v_gene: TRBV19
CDR3aa: ASSTTGNEQY

abundance: NA
d_gene: TRBD1
v_gene: TRBV5-1
CDR3aa: ASSRGTGIQETQY

abundance: NA
d_gene: TRBD1
v_gene: TRBV27
CDR3aa: ASMPKTGITGELF

abundance: NA
d_gene: TRBD1
v_gene: TRBV5-6
CDR3aa: ASSPGTAPLAF

abundance: NA
d_gene: NA
v_gene: TRBV12-5
CDR3aa: ASGTGDRASGNTIY

abundance: few
d_gene: NA
v_gene: TRBV7-9
CDR3aa: ASSKTGDEKLF

abundance: once
d_gene: NA
v_gene: TRBV28
CDR3aa: ASSPPRAGDGDF

abundance: NA
d_gene: TRBD1
v_gene: TRBV18
CDR3aa: ASSPGTEQETQY

abundance: NA
d_gene: TRBD2
v_gene: TRBV9
CDR3aa: ASSVASGGPRTGELF

abundance: large
d_gene: NA
v_gene: TRBV11-2
CDR3aa: ASSLQPLGTNEQF

abundance: NA
d_gene: TRBD1
v_gene: TRBV4-1
CDR3aa: ASSPLRGRGGEDTEAF